The TCR beta chain under discussion was sequenced for a study of T cell repertoires in cytomegalovirus infection. TCRdb recomputed calls from the reads with MiXCR, one row per CDR3 protein. The sample contains fewer than 550,000 distinct CDR3 sequences, under 40% of which appear only once. Study-wide results and limits: Clonotypes of TCR beta that were HLA-C-restricted and CMV-specific dominated the ex vivo response.

V was clipped by 5 bases and J by 7 bases; unmatched bases: 5. This CDR3 region has 15 residues. The germline V gene has CDR1 LNHDA and CDR2 SQIVND (reference sequence). Comments on this clonotype: The antigen remains undetermined.

The TCR originated in a human donor in good health (CMV status not recorded). Some clones in this sample may be carry-over from other donors' samples. The chain recombines TRBV19 with TRBJ2-1, with 13 positions matching TRBD2. Input material: PBMCs. CDR3 coding DNA: TGTGCCAGTAGTGACGGACTAGCGGGGGTAAATGAGCAGTTCTTC. It encodes CASSDGLAGVNEQFF.